In this sample, the clone carrying this T cell receptor (beta chain) turned up many times. What it recognizes is unknown. The data stem from a study of identical twins. Study findings and constraints: Donors were not followed over many years; analysis was cross-sectional. Insertions ran lower in abundant cord blood beta clonotypes, though not in memory repertoires.

TCRdb redid the calling of the 5' RACE reads with MiXCR, one entry per CDR3 protein. The table lists approximately 590,000 distinct CDR3 sequences, more than 9% of them singletons. Germline V gives CDR1 MGHRA, CDR2 YSYEKL. The CDR3 covers 16 residues. After removal of 0 bases from V and 8 bases from J, the junction contained 8 bases not matched to a gene. This same sample was also part of a study on yellow fever vaccine responses in identical twins.

The material sequenced was PBMCs. The chain joins TRBV4-1 to TRBJ1-2; TRBD1 matches at 11 bases. This clonotype was obtained from a woman between 18 and 30 years old in good health. The CDR3 here is CASSQDPGQGAKGYTF. DNA of the CDR3: TGCGCCAGCAGCCAAGATCCCGGACAGGGGGCGAAAGGCTACACCTTC.